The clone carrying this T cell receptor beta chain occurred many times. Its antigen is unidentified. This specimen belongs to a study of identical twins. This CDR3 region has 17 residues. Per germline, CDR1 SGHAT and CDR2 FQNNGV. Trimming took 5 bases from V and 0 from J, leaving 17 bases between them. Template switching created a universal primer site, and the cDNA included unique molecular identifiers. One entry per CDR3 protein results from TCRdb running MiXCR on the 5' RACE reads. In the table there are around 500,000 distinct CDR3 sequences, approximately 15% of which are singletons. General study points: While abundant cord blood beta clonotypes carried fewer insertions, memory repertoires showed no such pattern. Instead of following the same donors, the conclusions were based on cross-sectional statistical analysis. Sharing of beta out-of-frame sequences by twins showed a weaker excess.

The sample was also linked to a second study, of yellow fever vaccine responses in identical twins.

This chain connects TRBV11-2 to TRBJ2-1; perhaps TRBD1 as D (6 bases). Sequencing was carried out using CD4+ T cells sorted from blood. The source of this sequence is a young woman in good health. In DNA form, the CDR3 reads TGTGCCAGCAGCGGGGGCCAGGGATCTAGCTCCTACAATGAGCAGTTCTTC. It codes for CASSGGQGSSSYNEQFF.